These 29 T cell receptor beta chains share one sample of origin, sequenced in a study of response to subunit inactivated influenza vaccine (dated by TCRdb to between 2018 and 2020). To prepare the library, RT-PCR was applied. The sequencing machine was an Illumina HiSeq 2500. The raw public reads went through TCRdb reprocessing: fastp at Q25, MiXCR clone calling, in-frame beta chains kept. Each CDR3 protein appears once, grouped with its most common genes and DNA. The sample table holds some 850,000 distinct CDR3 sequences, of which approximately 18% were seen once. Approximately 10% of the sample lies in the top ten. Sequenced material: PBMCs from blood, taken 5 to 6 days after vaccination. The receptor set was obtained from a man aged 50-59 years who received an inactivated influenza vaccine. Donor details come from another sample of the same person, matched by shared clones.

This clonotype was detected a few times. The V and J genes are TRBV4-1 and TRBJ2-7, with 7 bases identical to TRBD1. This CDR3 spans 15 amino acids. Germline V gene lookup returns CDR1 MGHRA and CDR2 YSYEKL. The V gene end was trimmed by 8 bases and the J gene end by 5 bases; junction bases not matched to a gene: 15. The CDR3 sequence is CASSPTGNGADEQYF. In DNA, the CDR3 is TGCGCCAGCTCTCCGACAGGGAATGGTGCCGACGAGCAGTACTTC.

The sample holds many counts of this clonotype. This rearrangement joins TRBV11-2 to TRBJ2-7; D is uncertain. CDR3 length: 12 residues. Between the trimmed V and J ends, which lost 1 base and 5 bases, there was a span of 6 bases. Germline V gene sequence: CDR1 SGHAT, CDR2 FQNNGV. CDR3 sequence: CASSLVPNEQYF. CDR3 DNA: TGTGCCAGCAGCTTAGTACCCAACGAGCAGTACTTC.

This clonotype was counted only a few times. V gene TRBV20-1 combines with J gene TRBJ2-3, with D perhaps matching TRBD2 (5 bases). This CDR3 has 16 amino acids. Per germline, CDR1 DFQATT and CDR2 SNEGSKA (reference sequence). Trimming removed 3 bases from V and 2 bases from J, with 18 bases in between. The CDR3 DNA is TGCAGTGCTAGGGCAGTGGACGGGGAGATCACAGATACGCAGTATTTT. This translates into CSARAVDGEITDTQYF.

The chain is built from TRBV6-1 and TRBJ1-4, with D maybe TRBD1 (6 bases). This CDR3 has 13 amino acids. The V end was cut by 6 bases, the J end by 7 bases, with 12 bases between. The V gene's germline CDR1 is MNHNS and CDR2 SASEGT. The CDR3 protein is CASSTQGPEKLFF. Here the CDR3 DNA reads TGTGCCAGCAGCACCCAGGGGCCTGAAAAACTGTTTTTT.

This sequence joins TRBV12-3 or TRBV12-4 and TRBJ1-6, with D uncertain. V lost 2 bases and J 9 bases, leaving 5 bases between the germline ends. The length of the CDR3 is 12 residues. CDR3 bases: TGTGCCAGCAGTTTATTTCTTTCACCCCTCCACTTT. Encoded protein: CASSLFLSPLHF.

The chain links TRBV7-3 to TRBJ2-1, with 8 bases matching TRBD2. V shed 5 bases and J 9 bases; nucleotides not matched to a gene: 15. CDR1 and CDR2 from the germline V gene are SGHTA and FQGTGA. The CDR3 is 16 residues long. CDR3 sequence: CASSLQAGRGGIEQFF. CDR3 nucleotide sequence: TGTGCCAGCAGCCTCCAGGCTGGTCGGGGGGGGATTGAGCAGTTCTTC.

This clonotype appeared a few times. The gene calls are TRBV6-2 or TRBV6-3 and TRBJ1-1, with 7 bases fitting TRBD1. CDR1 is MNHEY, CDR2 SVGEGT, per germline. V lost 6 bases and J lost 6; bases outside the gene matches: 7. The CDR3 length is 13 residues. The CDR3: CASRPGGRAEAFF. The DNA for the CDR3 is TGTGCCAGCAGACCAGGGGGAAGGGCTGAAGCTTTCTTT.

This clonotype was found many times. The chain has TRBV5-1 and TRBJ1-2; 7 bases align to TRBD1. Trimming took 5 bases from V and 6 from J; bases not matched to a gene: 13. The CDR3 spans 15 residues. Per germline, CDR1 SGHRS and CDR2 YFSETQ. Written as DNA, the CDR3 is TGCGCCAGCAGTACGTATGACAGGGTATCGGATGGCTACACCTTC. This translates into CASSTYDRVSDGYTF.

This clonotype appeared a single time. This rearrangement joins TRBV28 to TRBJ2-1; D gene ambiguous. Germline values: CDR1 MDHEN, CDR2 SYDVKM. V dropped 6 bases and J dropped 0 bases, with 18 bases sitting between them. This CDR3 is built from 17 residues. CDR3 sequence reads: CASRSTVFPSSYNEQFF. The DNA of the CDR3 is TGTGCCAGCAGGTCTACGGTCTTCCCCAGCTCCTACAATGAGCAGTTCTTC.

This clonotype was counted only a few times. The CDR3 sequence is CASSLAKLAGGTDTQYF. CDR3 nucleotide sequence: TGTGCCAGCAGTTTAGCGAAACTAGCGGGGGGCACAGATACGCAGTATTTT. The chain links TRBV12-3 or TRBV12-4 to TRBJ2-3, with 11 nucleotides matching TRBD2. V was clipped by 0 bases and J by 1 base; unmatched bases: 3. CDR3 length: 17 residues.

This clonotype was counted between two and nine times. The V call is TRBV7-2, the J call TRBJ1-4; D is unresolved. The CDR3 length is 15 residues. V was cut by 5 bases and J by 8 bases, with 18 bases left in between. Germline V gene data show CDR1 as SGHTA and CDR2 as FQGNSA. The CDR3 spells CASSRRGILREKLFF. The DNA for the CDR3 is TGTGCCAGCAGCCGACGTGGCATTTTACGAGAAAAACTGTTTTTT.

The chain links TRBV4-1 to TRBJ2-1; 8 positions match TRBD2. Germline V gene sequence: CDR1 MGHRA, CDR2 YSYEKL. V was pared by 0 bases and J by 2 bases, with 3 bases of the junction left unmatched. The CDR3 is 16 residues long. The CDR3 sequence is CASSQDAGGAYNEQFF. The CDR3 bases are TGCGCCAGCAGCCAAGATGCGGGAGGAGCCTACAATGAGCAGTTCTTC.

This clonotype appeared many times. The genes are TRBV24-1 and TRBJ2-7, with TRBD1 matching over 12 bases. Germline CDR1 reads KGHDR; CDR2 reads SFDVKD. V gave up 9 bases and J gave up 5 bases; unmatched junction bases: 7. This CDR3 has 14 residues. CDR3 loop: CATRRDRGPNEQYF. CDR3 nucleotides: TGTGCCACCCGCCGGGACAGGGGGCCAAACGAGCAGTACTTC.

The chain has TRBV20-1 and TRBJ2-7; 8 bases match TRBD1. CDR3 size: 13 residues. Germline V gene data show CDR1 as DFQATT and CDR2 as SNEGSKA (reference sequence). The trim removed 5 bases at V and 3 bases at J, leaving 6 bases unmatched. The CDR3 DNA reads TGCAGTGCTTCGGGACAGGTTGGCTACGAGCAGTACTTC. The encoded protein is CSASGQVGYEQYF.

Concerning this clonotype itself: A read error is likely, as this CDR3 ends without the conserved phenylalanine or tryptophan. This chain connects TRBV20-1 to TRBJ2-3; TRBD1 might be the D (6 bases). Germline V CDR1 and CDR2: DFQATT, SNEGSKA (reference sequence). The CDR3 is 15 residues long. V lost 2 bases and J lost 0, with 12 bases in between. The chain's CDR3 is CSARLGTSSTDTQYC. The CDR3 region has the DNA TGCAGTGCTAGACTTGGGACATCTAGCACAGATACGCAGTATTGT.

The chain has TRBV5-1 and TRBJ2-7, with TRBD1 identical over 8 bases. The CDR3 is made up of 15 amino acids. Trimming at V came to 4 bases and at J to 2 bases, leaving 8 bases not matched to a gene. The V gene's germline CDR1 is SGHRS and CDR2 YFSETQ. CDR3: CASSGGTGSTYEQYF. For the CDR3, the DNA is TGCGCCAGCAGCGGAGGGACAGGCTCAACCTACGAGCAGTACTTC.

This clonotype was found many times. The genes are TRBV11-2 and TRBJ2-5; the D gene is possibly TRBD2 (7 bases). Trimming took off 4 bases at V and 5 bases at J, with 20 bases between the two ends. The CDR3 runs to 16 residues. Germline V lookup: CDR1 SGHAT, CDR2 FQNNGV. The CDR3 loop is CASSSLRGPRRETQYF. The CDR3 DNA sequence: TGTGCCAGCAGCTCCCTGCGGGGGCCACGGCGGGAGACCCAGTACTTC.

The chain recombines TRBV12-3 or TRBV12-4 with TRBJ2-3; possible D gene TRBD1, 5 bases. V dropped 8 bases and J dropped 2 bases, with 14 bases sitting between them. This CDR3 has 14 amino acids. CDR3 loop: CASRAGPHTDTQYF. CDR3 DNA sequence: TGTGCCAGCCGAGCAGGGCCACACACAGATACGCAGTATTTT.

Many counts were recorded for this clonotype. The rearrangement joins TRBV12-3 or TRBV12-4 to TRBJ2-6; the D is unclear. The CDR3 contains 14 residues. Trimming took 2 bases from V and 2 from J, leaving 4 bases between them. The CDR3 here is CASSLMTGANVLTF. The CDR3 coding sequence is TGTGCCAGCAGTTTAATGACTGGGGCCAACGTCCTGACTTTC.

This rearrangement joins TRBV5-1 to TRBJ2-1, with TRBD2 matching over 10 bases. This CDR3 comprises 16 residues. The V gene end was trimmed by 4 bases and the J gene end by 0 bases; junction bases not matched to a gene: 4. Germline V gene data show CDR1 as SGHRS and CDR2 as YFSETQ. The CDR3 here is CASSAAGGHSYNEQFF. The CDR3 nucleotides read TGCGCCAGCAGCGCAGCGGGGGGGCACTCCTACAATGAGCAGTTCTTC.

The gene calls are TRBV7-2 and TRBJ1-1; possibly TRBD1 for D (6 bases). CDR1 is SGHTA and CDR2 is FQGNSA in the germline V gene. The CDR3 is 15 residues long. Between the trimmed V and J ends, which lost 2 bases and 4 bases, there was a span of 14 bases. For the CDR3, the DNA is TGTGCCAGCAGCTTATGGGGGGGCAGGGGCACTGAAGCTTTCTTT. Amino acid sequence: CASSLWGGRGTEAFF.

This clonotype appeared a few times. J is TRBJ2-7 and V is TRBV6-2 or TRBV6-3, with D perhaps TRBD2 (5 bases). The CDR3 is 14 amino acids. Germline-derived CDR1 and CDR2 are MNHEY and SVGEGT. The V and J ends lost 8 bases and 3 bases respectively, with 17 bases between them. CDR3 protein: CASGRIAGHYEQYF. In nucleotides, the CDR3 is TGTGCCAGCGGGCGCATTGCGGGCCACTACGAGCAGTACTTC.

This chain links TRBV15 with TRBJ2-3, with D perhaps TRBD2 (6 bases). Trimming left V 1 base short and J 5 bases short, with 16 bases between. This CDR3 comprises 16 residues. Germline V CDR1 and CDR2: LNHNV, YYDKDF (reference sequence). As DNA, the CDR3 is TGTGCCACCAGCAGAGCCCGGGGGACCTTCGGAGATACGCAGTATTTT. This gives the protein CATSRARGTFGDTQYF.

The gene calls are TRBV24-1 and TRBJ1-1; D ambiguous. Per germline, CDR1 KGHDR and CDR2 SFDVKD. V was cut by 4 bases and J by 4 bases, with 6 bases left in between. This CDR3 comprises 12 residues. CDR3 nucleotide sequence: TGTGCCACCAGTGACCATGGCACTGAAGCTTTCTTT. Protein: CATSDHGTEAFF.

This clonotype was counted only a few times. The CDR3 sequence: CSAPAGLITDTQYF. As DNA, the CDR3 is TGCAGTGCTCCCGCGGGGCTTATCACAGATACGCAGTATTTT. This sequence joins TRBV20-1 and TRBJ2-3, with a weak D call TRBD2 (6 bases). In germline, CDR1 is DFQATT, CDR2 SNEGSKA (reference sequence). The CDR3 runs to 14 residues. Trimming pared 5 bases from V and 2 bases from J, leaving 14 bases between.

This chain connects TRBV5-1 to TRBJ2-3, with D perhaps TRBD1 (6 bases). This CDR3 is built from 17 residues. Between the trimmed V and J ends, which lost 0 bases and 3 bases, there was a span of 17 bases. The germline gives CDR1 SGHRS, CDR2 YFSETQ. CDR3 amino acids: CASSLGSGTPTTDTQYF. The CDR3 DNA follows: TGCGCCAGCAGCTTGGGATCAGGGACACCAACAACAGATACGCAGTATTTT.

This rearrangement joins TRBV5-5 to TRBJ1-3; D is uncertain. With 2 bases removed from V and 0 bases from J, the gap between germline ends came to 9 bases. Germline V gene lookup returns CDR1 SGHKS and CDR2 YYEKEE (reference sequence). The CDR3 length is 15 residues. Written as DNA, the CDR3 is TGTGCCAGCAGCTTCGCGGCTAGCTCTGGAAACACCATATATTTT. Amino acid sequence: CASSFAASSGNTIYF. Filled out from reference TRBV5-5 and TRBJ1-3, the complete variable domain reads DAGVTQSPTHLIKTRGQQVTLRCSPISGHKSVSWYQQVLGQGPQFIFQYYEKEERGRGNFPDRFSARQFPNYSSELNVNALLLGDSALYLCASSFAASSGNTIYFGEGSWLTVV.

CDR3 in amino acids: CASSVGRGNQNEQYF. The DNA for the CDR3 is TGTGCCAGCAGTGTAGGGCGGGGGAACCAAAACGAGCAGTACTTC. J is TRBJ2-7 and V is TRBV2, with 7 bases identical to TRBD2. The CDR3 is made up of 15 amino acids. Trimming removed 4 bases from V and 5 bases from J; junction bases left unmatched: 11. Germline assignment: CDR1 SNHLY and CDR2 FYNNEI. The whole variable domain, filled in from reference TRBV2 and TRBJ2-7, reads EPEVTQTPSHQVTQMGQEVILRCVPISNHLYFYWYRQILGQKVEFLVSFYNNEISEKSEIFDDQFSVERPDGSNFTLKIRSTKLEDSAMYFCASSVGRGNQNEQYFGPGTRLTVT.

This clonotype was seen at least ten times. CDR3 amino acids: CASSLWASGRAFADTQYF. For the CDR3, the DNA is TGTGCCAGCAGCTTATGGGCTAGCGGGAGGGCCTTCGCAGATACGCAGTATTTT. V is TRBV7-2 and J is TRBJ2-3; 12 positions agree with TRBD2. V was pared by 2 bases and J by 4 bases, with 10 bases of the junction left unmatched. This CDR3 is 18 amino acids long. Germline V gives CDR1 SGHTA, CDR2 FQGNSA.